These 8 T cell receptor beta chains were sequenced from one sample in a study of shared clonotypes between healthy human individuals. Selected positively for CCR7 and CD45RO-negative, naive CD8 cells excluded terminally differentiated effector memory CD45RA+ cells. Sequencing was performed with immunoSEQ multiplex PCR; in TCRdb, only in-frame clones are kept and a portion is missing. The table lists approximately 2,200,000 clones, approximately 94% of them singletons. Specimen: naive CD8+ T cells from PBMCs. The source of these receptors is a man younger than 30 in good health. Some clones in this sample may be carry-over from other donors' samples.

The rearrangement uses TRBV7-3 and TRBJ1-2; 7 bases agree with TRBD1. J gave up 4 bases and V 6 bases, and 5 bases lay outside the gene matches. The CDR3 extends over 13 amino acids. The germline V gene encodes CDR1 SGHTA and CDR2 FQGTGA. CDR3: CASSQGGGYGYTF. As DNA, the CDR3 is TGTGCCAGCAGTCAAGGGGGCGGCTATGGCTACACCTTC.

V and J are TRBV4-3 and TRBJ2-7; no clear D gene. The CDR3 contains 14 residues. V lost 3 bases and J lost 2, with 11 bases in between. Germline CDR1 and CDR2: LGHNA and YSLEER. This chain's CDR3 is CASSQIDGAYEQYF. For the CDR3, the DNA is TGCGCCAGCAGCCAGATCGACGGCGCCTACGAGCAGTACTTC.

The rearrangement links TRBV7-2 to TRBJ2-7; 13 positions match TRBD2. This CDR3 is 19 amino acids long. Per the germline V gene, CDR1 is SGHTA and CDR2 is FQGNSA. J lost 2 bases, V lost 5 bases, and 15 bases had no gene match. The CDR3 DNA reads as TGTGCCAGCAGCAGCGGGACTAGCGGGACAACTAGGGGGGCCTACGAGCAGTACTTC. This codes for CASSSGTSGTTRGAYEQYF.

To note about this clone: The sample contains more than one DNA sequence encoding this CDR3. The genes are TRBV19 and TRBJ1-4; a possible D gene is TRBD1 (6 bases). The CDR3 has 14 residues. Trimming removed 4 bases at V and 4 bases at J, with 10 bases between. Germline CDR1 is LNHDA and CDR2 is SQIVND (reference sequence). CDR3 bases: TGTGCCAGTAGTACTACAGGGCGTAATGAAAAACTGTTTTTT. Translating gives CASSTTGRNEKLFF.

The chain recombines TRBV27 with TRBJ2-7; 7 nucleotides align to TRBD1. The V and J ends lost 3 bases and 3 bases, in that order; junction bases with no gene match: 14. The germline V gene has CDR1 MNHEY and CDR2 SMNVEV (reference sequence). The CDR3 length is 17 residues. CDR3 DNA: TGTGCCAGCAGTTTCTTACGAGGGGGCGACGTTAGCTACGAGCAGTACTTC. Its protein product is CASSFLRGGDVSYEQYF.

With regard to this clone: The same CDR3 also results from other DNA sequences found in this sample. The V gene is TRBV9, the J gene TRBJ2-1; D is uncertain. V was trimmed by 0 bases and J by 9 bases, leaving 10 bases between them. This CDR3 contains 13 residues. CDR1 and CDR2 (germline): SGDLS, YYNGEE. The CDR3 spells CASSVGGGTEQFF. In DNA, the CDR3 is TGTGCCAGCAGCGTAGGGGGTGGTACTGAGCAGTTCTTC.

The chain is built from TRBV27 and TRBJ2-1, with D unclear. CDR3 length: 15 amino acids. Germline CDR1 and CDR2: MNHEY and SMNVEV (reference sequence). Trimming took off 7 bases at V and 2 bases at J, with 15 bases between the two ends. The CDR3 DNA reads as TGTGCCAGCAATGAACGACCGGCCACCTACAATGAGCAGTTCTTC. Translating it yields CASNERPATYNEQFF.

Notes on this clone: Additional DNA sequences in this sample encode the identical CDR3. V gene TRBV9 combines with J gene TRBJ2-5; D might be TRBD1 (5 bases). Germline V CDR1 and CDR2: SGDLS, YYNGEE. V dropped 0 bases and J dropped 2 bases, with 8 bases sitting between them. The CDR3 covers 14 residues. The CDR3 spells CASSVVDSQETQYF. For the CDR3, the DNA is TGTGCCAGCAGCGTAGTCGACAGTCAAGAGACCCAGTACTTC.